This TCR beta chain was captured in a study of shared T cell receptors in the human thymus. The CDR3 has 15 residues. Germline values: CDR1 SGHRS, CDR2 YFSETQ. V was clipped by 0 bases and J by 5 bases; unmatched bases: 5. The table came from immunoSEQ multiplex PCR; TCRdb's copy has only in-frame clones and leaves some out. The sample carries around 730,000 clones, 70% to 90% recorded once. These data were likewise used in another study, on human thymus T cells. From that report: In thymic and blood repertoires alike, V and J usage looked biased. Unrelated people showed highly overlapping thymic repertoires, related research reported.

The V gene is TRBV5-1, the J gene TRBJ2-5; 9 nucleotides match TRBD1. The sample consisted of thymocytes. This clonotype was sampled from a girl less than two years old with a congenital heart defect. CDR3 DNA: TGCGCCAGCAGCTTGGACAGGGGGCTTGAGGAGACCCAGTACTTC. This encodes CASSLDRGLEETQYF. Complete variable domain (other parts from reference TRBV5-1 and TRBJ2-5): KAGVTQTPRYLIKTRGQQVTLSCSPISGHRSVSWYQQTPGQGLQFLFEYFSETQRNKGNFPGRFSGRQFSNSRSEMNVSTLELGDSALYLCASSLDRGLEETQYFGPGTRLLVL.